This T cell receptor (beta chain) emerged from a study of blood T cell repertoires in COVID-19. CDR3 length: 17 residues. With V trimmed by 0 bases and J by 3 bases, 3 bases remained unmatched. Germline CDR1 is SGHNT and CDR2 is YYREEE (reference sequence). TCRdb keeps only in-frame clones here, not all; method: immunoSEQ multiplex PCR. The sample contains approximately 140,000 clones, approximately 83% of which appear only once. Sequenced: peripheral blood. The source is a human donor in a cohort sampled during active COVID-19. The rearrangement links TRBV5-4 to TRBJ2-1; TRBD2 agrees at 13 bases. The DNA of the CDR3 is TGTGCCAGCAGCTTGGTTAGGACTAGCGGGGGCTACAATGAGCAGTTCTTC. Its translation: CASSLVRTSGGYNEQFF.